The TCR beta chain under discussion was sequenced for a study of a mutant IDH1 vaccine in newly diagnosed glioma. Study at large: Scheduled at week 35, visit V12 preceded visit V13, held at week 47.

This clone was detected a few times. What it binds is not known. Some clones are missing from TCRdb's copy, which holds only in-frame ones; the method was immunoSEQ multiplex PCR. The table lists about 65,000 clones, 81% of them singletons, with under 6% in the top ten. This CDR3 contains 15 residues. Trimming removed 6 bases from V and 0 bases from J; junction bases left unmatched: 4. Germline loops: CDR1 MNHNY, CDR2 SVGAGI (reference sequence). The time point was: week 35, safety follow-up. Each dose of the vaccine consisted of 300 ug of mutant IDH1 20-mer peptide, with topical imiquimod. This material consisted of PBMCs, taken from a glioma patient whose treatment included an IDH1 peptide vaccine. This chain joins TRBV6-6 and TRBJ2-2; 7 bases line up with TRBD2. This clonotype was sampled from a man aged 35 to 55 with glioma. The CDR3 region has the DNA TGTGCCAGCAGGCCCGGGGGGACGAACACCGGGGAGCTGTTTTTT. It encodes CASRPGGTNTGELFF.